This T cell receptor (beta chain) comes out of a study of cytomegalovirus exposure and HLA in healthy donors. Study-wide background: Clustering assigned approximately 79% of the 350 to 450 genotyped donors to the Caucasian-associated ancestry cluster.

The V end lost 3 bases, the J end lost 12 bases, and 15 bases lay between the germline ends. Germline V gives CDR1 MDHEN, CDR2 SYDVKM. The length of the CDR3 is 13 residues. The PCR contained 60 Vbeta and 13 Jbeta primers. Some clones are missing from TCRdb's copy, which holds only in-frame ones; the method was immunoSEQ multiplex PCR. The table lists tens of thousands of clones. A note on this clone: Its antigen is currently unknown.

Findings and caveats of the study: Earlier results showed most TCR beta V segments being productive about 87% or about 30% of the time. Three CMV-associated chains were confirmed in vitro to be specific for CMV antigens. The study recorded around 160 TCR beta chains that were cytomegalovirus-associated.

The material sequenced was PBMCs. The clonotype was recovered from a male donor in good health and CMV-seropositive. The V call is TRBV28, the J call TRBJ2-1, with D tentatively TRBD1 (6 bases). Here the CDR3 DNA reads TGTGCCAGCAGTTTGGACAGCCACCAGTCGCAGTTCTTC. Protein: CASSLDSHQSQFF.